A single T cell receptor (beta chain) is shown here with its context. Repertoires were generated with immunoSEQ multiplex PCR, while TCRdb's copy carries only in-frame clones and drops some. The repertoire consists of 120,000 to 150,000 clones, with roughly 90% occurring once and the leading ten covering 0.55% to 0.8%. The germline V and J ends were trimmed by 5 bases and 0 bases, with 11 bases remaining between them. This CDR3 is 15 amino acids long. Germline V gene lookup returns CDR1 ENHRY and CDR2 SYGVKD. The data originate from a study of cytomegalovirus exposure and HLA in healthy donors. The sample comprised PBMCs. The V gene is TRBV10-3, the J gene TRBJ1-5; TRBD1 might be the D (6 bases). This clonotype originated in a man younger than 35 in good health and CMV-seronegative. CDR3 region: CAISRDINSNQPQHF. CDR3 in DNA: TGTGCCATCAGTAGGGACATAAATAGCAATCAGCCCCAGCATTTT.